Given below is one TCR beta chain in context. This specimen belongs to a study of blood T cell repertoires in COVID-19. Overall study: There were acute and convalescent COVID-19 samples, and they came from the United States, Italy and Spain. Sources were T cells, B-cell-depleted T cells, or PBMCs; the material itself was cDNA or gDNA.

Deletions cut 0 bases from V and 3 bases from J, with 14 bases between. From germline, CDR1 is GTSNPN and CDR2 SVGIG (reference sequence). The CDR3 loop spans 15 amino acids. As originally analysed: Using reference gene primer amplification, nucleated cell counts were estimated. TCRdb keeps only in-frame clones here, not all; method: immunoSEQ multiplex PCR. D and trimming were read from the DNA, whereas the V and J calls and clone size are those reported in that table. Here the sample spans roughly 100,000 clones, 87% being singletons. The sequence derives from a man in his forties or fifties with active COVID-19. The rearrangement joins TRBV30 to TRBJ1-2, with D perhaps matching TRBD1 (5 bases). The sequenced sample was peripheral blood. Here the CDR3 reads CAWSVQELWDYGYTF. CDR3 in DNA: TGTGCCTGGAGTGTACAGGAACTCTGGGACTATGGCTACACCTTC. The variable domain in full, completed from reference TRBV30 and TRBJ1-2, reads SQTIHQWPATLVQPVGSPLSLECTVEGTSNPNLYWYRQAAGRGLQLLFYSVGIGQISSEVPQNLSASRPQDRQFILSSKKLLLSDSGFYLCAWSVQELWDYGYTFGSGTRLTVV.